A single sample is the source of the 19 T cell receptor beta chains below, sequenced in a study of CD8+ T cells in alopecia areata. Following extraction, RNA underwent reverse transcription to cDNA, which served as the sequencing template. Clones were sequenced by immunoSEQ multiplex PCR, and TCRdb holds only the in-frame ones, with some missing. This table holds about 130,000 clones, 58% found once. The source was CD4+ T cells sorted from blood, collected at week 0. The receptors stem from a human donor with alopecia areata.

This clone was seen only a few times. CDR3 in amino acids: CASSPQPTGELFF. CDR3 in DNA: TGTGCCAGCAGCCCCCAGCCTACCGGGGAGCTGTTTTTT. V and J are TRBV7-2 and TRBJ2-2; D unresolved. The CDR3 contains 13 residues. Germline CDR1 is SGHTA and CDR2 is FQGNSA. Trimming took off 5 bases at V and 5 bases at J, with 9 bases between the two ends.

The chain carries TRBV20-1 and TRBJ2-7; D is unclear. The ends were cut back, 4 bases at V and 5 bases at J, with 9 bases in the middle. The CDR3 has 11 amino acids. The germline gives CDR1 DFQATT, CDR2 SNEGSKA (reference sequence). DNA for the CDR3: TGCAGTGCTACGCCCTTGAACGAGCAGTACTTC. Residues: CSATPLNEQYF.

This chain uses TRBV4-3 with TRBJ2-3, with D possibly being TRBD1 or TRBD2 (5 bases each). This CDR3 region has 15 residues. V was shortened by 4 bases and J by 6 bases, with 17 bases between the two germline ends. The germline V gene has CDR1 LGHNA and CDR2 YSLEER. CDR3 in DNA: TGCGCCAGCAGCCCCGCTACTGAGGGGTATGATACGCAGTATTTT. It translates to CASSPATEGYDTQYF.

CDR3 region: CASTRHRENSPLHF. As DNA, the CDR3 is TGTGCCAGCACCCGTCACAGGGAAAATTCACCCCTCCACTTT. V gene TRBV6-6 combines with J gene TRBJ1-6, with D perhaps matching TRBD1 (6 bases). This CDR3 contains 14 residues. The V end lost 7 bases, the J end lost 7 bases, and 14 bases lay between the germline ends. Germline V CDR1 and CDR2: MNHNY, SVGAGI (reference sequence).

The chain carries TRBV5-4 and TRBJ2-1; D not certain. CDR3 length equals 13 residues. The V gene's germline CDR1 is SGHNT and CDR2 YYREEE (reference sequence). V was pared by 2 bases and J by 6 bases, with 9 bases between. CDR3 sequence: CASSLPSGNEQFF. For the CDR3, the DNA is TGTGCCAGCAGCTTACCCTCTGGCAATGAGCAGTTCTTC.

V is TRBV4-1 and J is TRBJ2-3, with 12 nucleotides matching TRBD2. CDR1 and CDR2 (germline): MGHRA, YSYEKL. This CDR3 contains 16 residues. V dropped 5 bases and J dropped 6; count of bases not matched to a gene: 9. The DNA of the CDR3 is TGCGCCAGCAGCTCGCGACTAGCGGGGGCCCTCGATACGCAGTATTTT. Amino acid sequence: CASSSRLAGALDTQYF.

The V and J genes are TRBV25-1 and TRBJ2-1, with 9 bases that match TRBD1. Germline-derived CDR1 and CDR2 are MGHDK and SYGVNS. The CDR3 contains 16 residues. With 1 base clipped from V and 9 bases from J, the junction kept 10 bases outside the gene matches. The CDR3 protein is CASSEFGQGSPSEQFF. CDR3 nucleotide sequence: TGTGCCAGCAGTGAATTTGGACAGGGGAGTCCTAGTGAGCAGTTCTTC.

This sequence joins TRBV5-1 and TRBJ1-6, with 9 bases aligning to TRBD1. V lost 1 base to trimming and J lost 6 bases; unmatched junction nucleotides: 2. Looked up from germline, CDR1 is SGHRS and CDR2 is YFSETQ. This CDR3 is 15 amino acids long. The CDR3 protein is CASSLTGQGNSPLHF. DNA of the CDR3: TGCGCCAGCAGCTTGACGGGACAGGGTAATTCACCCCTCCACTTT.

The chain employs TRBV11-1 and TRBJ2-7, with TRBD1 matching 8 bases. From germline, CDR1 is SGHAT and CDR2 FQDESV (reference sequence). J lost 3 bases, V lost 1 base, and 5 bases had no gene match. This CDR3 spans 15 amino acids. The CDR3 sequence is CASSLGQGPYYEQYF. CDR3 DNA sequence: TGTGCCAGCAGCTTAGGACAGGGGCCCTACTACGAGCAGTACTTC.

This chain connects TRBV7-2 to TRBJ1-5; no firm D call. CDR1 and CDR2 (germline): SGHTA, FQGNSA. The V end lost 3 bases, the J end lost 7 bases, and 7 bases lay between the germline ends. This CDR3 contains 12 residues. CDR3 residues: CASSFLGQPQHF. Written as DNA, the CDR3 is TGTGCCAGCAGCTTCCTTGGGCAGCCCCAGCATTTT.

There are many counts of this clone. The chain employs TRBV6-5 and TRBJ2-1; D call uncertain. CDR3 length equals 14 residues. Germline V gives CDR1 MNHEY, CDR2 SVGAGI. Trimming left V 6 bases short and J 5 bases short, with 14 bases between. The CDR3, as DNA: TGTGCCAGCAGGATGCCCTATTCCAACAATGAGCAGTTCTTC. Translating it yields CASRMPYSNNEQFF.

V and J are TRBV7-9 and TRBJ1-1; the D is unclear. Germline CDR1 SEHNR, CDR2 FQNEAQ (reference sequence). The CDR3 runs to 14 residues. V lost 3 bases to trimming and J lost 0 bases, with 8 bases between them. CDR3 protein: CASSLLPMNTEAFF. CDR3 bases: TGTGCCAGCAGCTTGTTACCTATGAACACTGAAGCTTTCTTT.

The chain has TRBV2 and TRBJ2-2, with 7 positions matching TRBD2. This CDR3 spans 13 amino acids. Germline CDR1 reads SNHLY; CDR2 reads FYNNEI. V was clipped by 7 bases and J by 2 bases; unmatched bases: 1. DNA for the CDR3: TGTGCCAGCACGGGGGGTAACACCGGGGAGCTGTTTTTT. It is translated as CASTGGNTGELFF.

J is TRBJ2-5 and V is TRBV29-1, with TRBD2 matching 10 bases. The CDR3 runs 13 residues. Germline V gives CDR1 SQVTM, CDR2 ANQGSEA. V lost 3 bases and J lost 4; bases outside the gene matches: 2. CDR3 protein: CSVDERGGETQYF. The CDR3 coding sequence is TGCAGCGTTGACGAGCGGGGGGGAGAGACCCAGTACTTC.

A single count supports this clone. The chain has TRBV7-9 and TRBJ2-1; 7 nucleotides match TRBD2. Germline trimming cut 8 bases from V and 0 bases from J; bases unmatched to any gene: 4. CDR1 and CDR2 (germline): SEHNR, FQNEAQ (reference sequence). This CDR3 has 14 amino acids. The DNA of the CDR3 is TGTGCCAGCGGGGGAGGGTACTCCTACAATGAGCAGTTCTTC. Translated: CASGGGYSYNEQFF.

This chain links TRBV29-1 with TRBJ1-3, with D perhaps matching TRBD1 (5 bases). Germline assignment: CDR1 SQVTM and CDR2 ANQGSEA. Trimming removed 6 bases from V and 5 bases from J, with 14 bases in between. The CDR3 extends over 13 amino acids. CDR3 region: CSVTGTYRNTIYF. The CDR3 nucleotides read TGCAGCGTCACCGGGACCTACAGAAACACCATATATTTT.

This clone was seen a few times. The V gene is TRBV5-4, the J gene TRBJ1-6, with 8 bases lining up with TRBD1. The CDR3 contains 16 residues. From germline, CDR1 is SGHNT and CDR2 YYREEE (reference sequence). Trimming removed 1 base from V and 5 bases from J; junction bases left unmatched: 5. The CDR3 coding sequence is TGTGCCAGCAGCTTGTACCAGGGGGCCGATAATTCACCCCTCCACTTT. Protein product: CASSLYQGADNSPLHF.

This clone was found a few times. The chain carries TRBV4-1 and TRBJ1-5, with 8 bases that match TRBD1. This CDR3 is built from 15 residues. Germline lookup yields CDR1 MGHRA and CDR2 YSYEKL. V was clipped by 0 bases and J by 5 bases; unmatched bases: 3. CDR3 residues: CASSQEQGADQPQHF. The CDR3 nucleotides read TGCGCCAGCAGCCAAGAGCAGGGGGCCGATCAGCCCCAGCATTTT.

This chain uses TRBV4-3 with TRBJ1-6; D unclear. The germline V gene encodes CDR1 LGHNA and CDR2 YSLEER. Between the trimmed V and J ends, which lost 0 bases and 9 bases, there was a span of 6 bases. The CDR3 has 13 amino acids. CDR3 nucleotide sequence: TGCGCCAGCAGCCAAGAGGTGGCTTCACCCCTCCACTTT. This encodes CASSQEVASPLHF.